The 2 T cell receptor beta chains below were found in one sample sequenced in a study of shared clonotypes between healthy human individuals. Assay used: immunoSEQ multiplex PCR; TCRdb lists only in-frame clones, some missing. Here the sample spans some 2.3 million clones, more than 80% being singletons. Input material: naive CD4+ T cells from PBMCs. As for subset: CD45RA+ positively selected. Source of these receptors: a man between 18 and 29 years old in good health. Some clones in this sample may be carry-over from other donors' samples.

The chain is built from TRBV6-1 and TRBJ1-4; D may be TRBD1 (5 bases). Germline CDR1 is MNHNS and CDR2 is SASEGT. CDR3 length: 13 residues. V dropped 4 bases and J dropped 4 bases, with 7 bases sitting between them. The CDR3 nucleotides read TGTGCCAGCAGTGCGGGGGTTAATGAAAAACTGTTTTTT. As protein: CASSAGVNEKLFF.

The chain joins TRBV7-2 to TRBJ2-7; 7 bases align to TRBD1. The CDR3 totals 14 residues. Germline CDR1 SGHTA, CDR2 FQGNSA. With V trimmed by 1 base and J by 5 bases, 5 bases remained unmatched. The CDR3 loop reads CASSLDDRVHEQYF. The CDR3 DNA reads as TGTGCCAGCAGCTTAGATGACAGGGTTCACGAGCAGTACTTC. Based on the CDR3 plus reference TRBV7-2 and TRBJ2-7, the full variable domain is GAGVSQSPSNKVTEKGKDVELRCDPISGHTALYWYRQSLGQGLEFLIYFQGNSAPDKSGLPSDRFSAERTGGSVSTLTIQRTQQEDSAVYLCASSLDDRVHEQYFGPGTRLTVT.